This entry lists 8 T cell receptor beta chains sequenced from one sample in a study of CXCR3-negative and CXCR3-positive naive CD8 T cells. Overall study findings and caveats: Naive CXCR3-positive cells had TRB CDR3s more hydrophobic than those of CXCR3-negative naive cells.

cDNA libraries for TRB were generated by 5' RACE incorporating UMI labels. For each CDR3 protein, TCRdb gives one entry from its re-call of the 5' RACE reads, without DNA. Across some 110,000 distinct CDR3 sequences, the top ten clones capture more than 0.3% of the sample. Antigen specificity for these receptors is unknown. Sequenced input: naive CXCR3+ CD8+ T cells from blood. Specified subset: CD45RO-CCR7+CD27+CD95- naive CD8+ T cells expressing CXCR3 (TNR3+). These receptors all stem from a human donor in good health. Some clones in this sample may be carry-over from other donors' samples.

This chain joins TRBV29-1 and TRBJ2-7; TCRdb's D call, TRBD1, is unchecked because there is no DNA. Germline V gene sequence: CDR1 SQVTM, CDR2 ANQGSEA. The CDR3 covers 11 residues. The chain's CDR3 is CSVEQGYEQYF.

The V gene is TRBV3-1, the J gene TRBJ2-1. This CDR3 comprises 14 residues. Germline CDR1 is LGHDT and CDR2 is YNNKEL (reference sequence). CDR3 loop: CASSRSGSLNEQFF.

The rearrangement joins TRBV15 to TRBJ1-3. Per germline, CDR1 LNHNV and CDR2 YYDKDF (reference sequence). CDR3 size: 16 residues. CDR3 protein: CATSPFPPSSGNTIYF.

The rearrangement joins TRBV5-6 to TRBJ2-7; TCRdb outputs TRBD2, but without DNA this stays unchecked. The germline gives CDR1 SGHDT, CDR2 YYEEEE. The CDR3 runs 15 residues. CDR3 in amino acids: CASSVGPSTSYEQYF.

This rearrangement joins TRBV28 to TRBJ2-7; TCRdb selects TRBD1, and the lack of DNA leaves this call unchecked. The CDR3 has 16 amino acids. Per the germline V gene, CDR1 is MDHEN and CDR2 is SYDVKM. The CDR3 sequence: CASSPLGGRRPYEQYF.

The V call is TRBV6-1, the J call TRBJ2-7. The germline V gene has CDR1 MNHNS and CDR2 SASEGT. CDR3 length equals 14 residues. The CDR3 here is CASSEVELLYEQYF.

V gene TRBV29-1 combines with J gene TRBJ1-1; no DNA is available, so the TRBD1 call from TCRdb remains unchecked. The CDR3 is made up of 15 amino acids. Germline CDR1 is SQVTM and CDR2 is ANQGSEA. CDR3 residues: CSVEDLLGGNTEAFF. The variable domain in full, with the rest retrieved from reference TRBV29-1 and TRBJ1-1, is SAVISQKPSRDICQRGTSLTIQCQVDSQVTMMFWYRQQPGQSLTLIATANQGSEATYESGFVIDKFPISRPNLTFSTLTVSNMSPEDSSIYLCSVEDLLGGNTEAFFGQGTRLTVV.

V and J are TRBV29-1 and TRBJ1-3; TCRdb indicates TRBD1, and absent DNA this call remains unverified. The CDR3 has 16 residues. Germline V lookup: CDR1 SQVTM, CDR2 ANQGSEA. The CDR3 sequence is CSVEGGEGVYGNTIYF.